This T cell receptor (beta chain) is drawn from a study of blood T cell repertoires in COVID-19. As for the study in general: Acute and convalescent COVID-19 samples came from the United States, Italy and Spain. T cells, B-cell-depleted T cells, or PBMCs provided the cDNA or gDNA that served as material.

In the original processing: Nucleated cell number was recorded as an estimate derived from reference gene primer amplification. Clones were sequenced by immunoSEQ multiplex PCR, and TCRdb holds only the in-frame ones, with some missing. That table furnishes V, J and clone size, whereas the DNA furnished D and trimming. The profile shows about 140,000 clones, roughly 76% of them singletons. CDR3 length equals 16 residues. V was clipped by 5 bases and J by 0 bases; unmatched bases: 7. Germline CDR1 and CDR2: PRHDT and FYEKMQ (reference sequence). This clonotype was sampled from a woman aged 45-60 years with active or convalescent COVID-19. The sample was peripheral blood. The rearrangement uses TRBV13 and TRBJ2-4, with TRBD1 matching over 7 bases. CDR3 DNA sequence: TGTGCCAGCAGCGGGACAGAGAACCTAGCCAAAAACATTCAGTACTTC. Its translation is CASSGTENLAKNIQYF.